What follows are 26 T cell receptor beta chains derived from one specimen sequenced in a study of prognosis after radiotherapy for stage I lung cancer. The TCR beta CDR3 region was amplified from genomic DNA, with two rounds of multiplex PCR being used for the amplification. Gene-specific TRBV and TRBJ primers were used in PCR round one. TCRdb processed the multiplex PCR reads anew with MiXCR; each CDR3 protein has one entry. The sample yields 27,000 or so distinct CDR3 sequences, just over 40% seen once. The source material was PBMCs, sampled before or after stereotactic body radiation therapy (not recorded which). All receptors come from a donor over 45 with non-small cell lung cancer.

This clonotype appeared many times. V usage is TRBV6-4 and J usage is TRBJ1-5, with no clear D. Germline CDR1 MRHNA, CDR2 SNTAGT. The CDR3 consists of 13 residues. Trimming left V 5 bases short and J 8 bases short, with 13 bases between. CDR3 DNA: TGTGCCAGCAGTCAAAACGTTGGGGAGCCCCAGCATTTT. Its protein product is CASSQNVGEPQHF.

This clonotype was picked up one time. J is TRBJ2-1 and V is TRBV27; the D is unclear. CDR1 and CDR2 from the germline V gene are MNHEY and SMNVEV (reference sequence). V dropped 8 bases and J dropped 8 bases, with 22 bases sitting between them. The CDR3 loop spans 15 amino acids. CDR3 nucleotides: TGTGCCAGCTCCTTGTACTGGAGAAAATTAGATGAGCAGTTCTTC. Protein sequence: CASSLYWRKLDEQFF.

This clonotype was recorded many times. This sequence joins TRBV6-5 and TRBJ2-1; unclear D gene. The CDR3 has 14 amino acids. Germline V gives CDR1 MNHEY, CDR2 SVGAGI. V shed 2 bases and J shed 6 bases, with 11 bases lying between them. In nucleotides, the CDR3 is TGTGCCAGCAGTTACCGAGGAAGCTTCAATGAGCAGTTCTTC. This sequence encodes CASSYRGSFNEQFF.

This clonotype was observed at least ten times. The V gene is TRBV6-1, the J gene TRBJ2-7; possibly TRBD1 for D (6 bases). This CDR3 is 14 amino acids long. Deletions cut 5 bases from V and 6 bases from J, with 17 bases between. CDR1 and CDR2 (germline): MNHNS, SASEGT. The CDR3 loop reads CASSRSSTGREQYF. The CDR3 nucleotides read TGTGCCAGCAGTCGTTCGTCAACAGGGCGCGAGCAGTACTTC.

This clonotype was counted ten times or more. The chain links TRBV20-1 to TRBJ1-2, with a weak D call TRBD1 (5 bases). This CDR3 has 13 residues. Germline V gene data show CDR1 as DFQATT and CDR2 as SNEGSKA (reference sequence). Trimming cost V 6 bases and J 6 bases, with 17 bases left between them. The CDR3 reads CSATRDFRDGYTF. As DNA, the CDR3 is TGCAGTGCCACAAGGGACTTCCGAGATGGCTACACCTTC.

As concerns this clonotype: It is likely a read error: a sequence one base away is far more abundant. The chain links TRBV6-1 to TRBJ2-1; D is undetermined. Trimming took off 6 bases at V and 3 bases at J, with 9 bases between the two ends. Germline loops: CDR1 MNHNS, CDR2 SASEGT. This CDR3 is 13 amino acids long. The CDR3, as DNA: TGTGCCAGCAGAGTGGCACTCTACAATGAGCAGTTCTTC. Translating gives CASRVALYNEQFF.

In its sample, this clonotype was seen many times. The chain recombines TRBV19 with TRBJ2-4; 7 bases match TRBD2. J gave up 5 bases and V 6 bases, and 4 bases lay outside the gene matches. The CDR3 is 13 amino acids. Germline assignment: CDR1 LNHDA and CDR2 SQIVND (reference sequence). CDR3 DNA: TGTGCCAGTAGGCCCACTAGCGAAAACATTCAGTACTTC. Its protein product is CASRPTSENIQYF.

This clonotype was picked up many times. The V call is TRBV7-9, the J call TRBJ1-2; 9 positions match TRBD1. With 5 bases clipped from V and 8 bases from J, the junction kept 3 bases outside the gene matches. The CDR3 totals 12 residues. Germline CDR1 and CDR2: SEHNR and FQNEAQ (reference sequence). In DNA form, the CDR3 reads TGTGCCAGCAGCCAGGGACAGGGAGGCTACACCTTC. This gives the protein CASSQGQGGYTF.

This clonotype was counted many times. This chain connects TRBV2 to TRBJ1-5; D ambiguous. There are 14 residues in the CDR3. CDR1 is SNHLY and CDR2 is FYNNEI in the germline V gene. V dropped 7 bases and J dropped 3 bases, with 13 bases sitting between them. CDR3 nucleotides: TGTGCCAGCAACCCGAGCGGGTTCAATCAGCCCCAGCATTTT. Protein sequence: CASNPSGFNQPQHF.

This clonotype was seen at least ten times. The rearrangement uses TRBV28 and TRBJ2-2; 7 nucleotides align to TRBD2. CDR1 is MDHEN, CDR2 SYDVKM, per germline. V was clipped by 7 bases and J by 5 bases; unmatched bases: 10. The CDR3 contains 15 residues. The CDR3 reads CASKETSPGTGELFF. The CDR3 DNA is TGTGCCAGCAAAGAGACTAGCCCGGGAACCGGGGAGCTGTTTTTT.

There are many counts of this clonotype. This rearrangement joins TRBV19 to TRBJ1-4; maybe TRBD1 (5 bases). Trimming removed 7 bases at V and 5 bases at J, with 11 bases between. From germline, CDR1 is LNHDA and CDR2 SQIVND (reference sequence). CDR3 length: 13 amino acids. The CDR3 here is CASNAGLNEKLFF. Written as DNA, the CDR3 is TGTGCCAGTAATGCAGGGTTGAATGAAAAACTGTTTTTT. The full variable domain, with the rest looked up from reference TRBV19 and TRBJ1-4, is DGGITQSPKYLFRKEGQNVTLSCEQNLNHDAMYWYRQDPGQGLRLIYYSQIVNDFQKGDIAEGYSVSREKKESFPLTVTSAQKNPTAFYLCASNAGLNEKLFFGSGTQLSVL.

This clonotype is classed as medium-sized. V usage is TRBV12-3 or TRBV12-4 and J usage is TRBJ2-2; a weak D match, TRBD1 (6 bases). The V end lost 2 bases, the J end lost 4 bases, and 11 bases lay between the germline ends. There are 15 residues in the CDR3. The CDR3 sequence is CASSLWGLSTGELFF. The CDR3 DNA sequence: TGTGCCAGCAGTTTATGGGGGCTGAGCACCGGGGAGCTGTTTTTT.

This clonotype has ten or more counts. The chain couples TRBV12-3 or TRBV12-4 to TRBJ1-5; D is undetermined. The CDR3 totals 15 residues. Trimming removed 1 base at V and 7 bases at J, with 14 bases between. CDR3 sequence: CASSLGLDTQQPQHF. The CDR3 nucleotides are TGTGCCAGCAGTTTAGGGTTAGACACGCAACAGCCCCAGCATTTT.

Concerning this clonotype itself: Germline is not matched at one junction end, which may reflect a read error. The V and J genes are TRBV28 and TRBJ2-2; 10 bases align to TRBD1. CDR3 size: 15 residues. The germline CDR1 and CDR2 sequences are MDHEN and SYDVKM. CDR3 DNA sequence: TGTGCCAGCAGTCCCGGGACAGGGGTAACCGAGGAGCTGTTTTTT. This codes for CASSPGTGVTEELFF.

This clonotype was seen many times. This chain uses TRBV20-1 with TRBJ2-1; possibly TRBD2 for D (6 bases). The CDR3 has 12 amino acids. The germline V gene has CDR1 DFQATT and CDR2 SNEGSKA (reference sequence). V was shortened by 6 bases and J by 11 bases, with 17 bases between the two germline ends. CDR3 region: CSAGTGVGKQFF. CDR3 nucleotide sequence: TGCAGTGCGGGGACGGGGGTCGGAAAGCAGTTCTTC.

This clonotype was found many times. The rearrangement links TRBV30 to TRBJ1-2; D remains unclear. Germline V gene data show CDR1 as GTSNPN and CDR2 as SVGIG (reference sequence). CDR3 length: 12 amino acids. V was cut by 7 bases and J by 6 bases, with 15 bases left in between. The CDR3, as DNA: TGTGCCTCCACGAGAGGGTATAATGGCTACACCTTC. Its translation is CASTRGYNGYTF.

This clonotype has ten or more counts. The rearrangement uses TRBV5-4 and TRBJ2-1; D is perhaps TRBD1 (5 bases). The CDR3 is 16 residues long. V was shortened by 4 bases and J by 0 bases, with 14 bases between the two germline ends. Germline CDR1 and CDR2: SGHNT and YYREEE (reference sequence). The DNA for the CDR3 is TGTGCCAGCAGCGAAGGACACCTGAGCTCCTACAATGAGCAGTTCTTC. Translation: CASSEGHLSSYNEQFF.

V usage is TRBV6-4 and J usage is TRBJ2-3; a possible D gene is TRBD2 (5 bases). CDR1 MRHNA and CDR2 SNTAGT come from the germline V gene. V lost 6 bases, J lost 4 bases, and 14 bases lay in between. The CDR3 is 14 amino acids. The CDR3 here is CASSASGSADTQYF. The CDR3 DNA is TGTGCCAGCAGCGCATCGGGATCCGCAGATACGCAGTATTTT.

This clonotype appeared many times. This chain uses TRBV19 with TRBJ1-4; 7 bases map to TRBD1. The V gene's germline CDR1 is LNHDA and CDR2 SQIVND (reference sequence). The CDR3 consists of 17 residues. The V and J ends lost 6 bases and 6 bases, in that order; junction bases with no gene match: 16. The CDR3 loop reads CASSPGGGSPSYEKLFF. CDR3 bases: TGTGCCAGTAGCCCAGGGGGAGGATCTCCGAGCTATGAAAAACTGTTTTTT. Variable domain in full (rest from reference TRBV19 and TRBJ1-4): DGGITQSPKYLFRKEGQNVTLSCEQNLNHDAMYWYRQDPGQGLRLIYYSQIVNDFQKGDIAEGYSVSREKKESFPLTVTSAQKNPTAFYLCASSPGGGSPSYEKLFFGSGTQLSVL.

This clonotype has at least ten counts. V and J are TRBV28 and TRBJ2-4, with 12 bases aligning to TRBD2. Germline V lookup: CDR1 MDHEN, CDR2 SYDVKM. This CDR3 is built from 17 residues. Germline trimming cut 3 bases from V and 9 bases from J; bases unmatched to any gene: 12. The CDR3, as DNA: TGTGCCAGCAGTTTCAGGGCGCTAGCGGGGGGGCCGGGCATTCAGTACTTC. This gives the protein CASSFRALAGGPGIQYF.

This clonotype showed up many times. The chain employs TRBV6-5 and TRBJ2-3, with TRBD1 as a possible D gene (5 bases). Germline CDR1 is MNHEY and CDR2 is SVGAGI. This CDR3 spans 15 amino acids. V lost 2 bases and J 2 bases, leaving 11 bases between the germline ends. The CDR3 nucleotides read TGTGCCAGCAGTTACCGGGCGGACAACACAGATACGCAGTATTTT. Translation: CASSYRADNTDTQYF.

This clonotype was counted many times. V usage is TRBV7-2 and J usage is TRBJ1-6; D remains ambiguous. The CDR3 is 15 residues long. V lost 1 base and J 3 bases, leaving 7 bases between the germline ends. The germline CDR1 and CDR2 sequences are SGHTA and FQGNSA. CDR3 protein: CASSLGGDYNSPLHF. CDR3 DNA sequence: TGTGCCAGCAGCTTAGGCGGCGACTATAATTCACCCCTCCACTTT.

V gene TRBV12-3 or TRBV12-4 combines with J gene TRBJ2-7; weak D call: TRBD1 (6 bases). V lost 7 bases, J lost 5 bases, and 12 bases lay in between. The CDR3 has 12 amino acids. The CDR3 DNA sequence: TGTGCCAGCAACCCTACAGGGAACGAGCAGTACTTC. Amino acid sequence: CASNPTGNEQYF.

The table lists this clonotype with many counts. The chain combines TRBV24-1 with TRBJ2-1, with D uncertain. CDR3 size: 13 residues. Trimming removed 2 bases from V and 6 bases from J, with 7 bases in between. Germline lookup yields CDR1 KGHDR and CDR2 SFDVKD. The CDR3 sequence: CATSDSPSNEQFF. For the CDR3, the DNA is TGTGCCACCAGTGATTCTCCTAGCAATGAGCAGTTCTTC.

Ten or more counts support this clonotype. The CDR3 loop reads CASRQTGHYEQYF. For the CDR3, the DNA is TGTGCCAGCAGACAGACAGGGCACTACGAGCAGTACTTC. The rearrangement links TRBV6-2 or TRBV6-3 to TRBJ2-7, with 7 bases that match TRBD1. CDR3 length equals 13 residues. The J segment lost 3 bases and the V segment lost 6 bases, leaving 5 bases of the junction unmatched. Germline V gene data show CDR1 as MNHEY and CDR2 as SVGEGT.

This sequence joins TRBV19 and TRBJ2-3; D is tentatively TRBD1 or TRBD2 (5 bases each). The CDR3 covers 15 residues. Germline-derived CDR1 and CDR2 are LNHDA and SQIVND (reference sequence). V was clipped by 6 bases and J by 0 bases, with 13 bases between them. CDR3 sequence: CASSQGPFSTDTQYF. The CDR3 nucleotides read TGTGCCAGTAGCCAGGGACCCTTCAGCACAGATACGCAGTATTTT.